This paragraph covers one T cell receptor (beta chain) sequence. No antigen is known for it. No base quality information exists; no much larger clone differs at one position. The junction shows trimming of 4 bases on V and 2 bases on J, plus 10 bases between the germline ends. The germline V gene encodes CDR1 SGHRS and CDR2 YFSETQ. Its CDR3 holds 14 amino acids, cysteine through phenylalanine. The CDR3 DNA has 42 bases and is translated from base 1. The sample originates from a study of cytomegalovirus exposure and HLA in healthy donors (TCRdb year 2017). The study in broad terms: An earlier analysis of fewer than 750 of the donors reported about 280 Gb of sequence data and approximately 120 million unique TCR beta sequences obtained from around 180 million T cells. An early release that covered roughly 600 HLA-typed donors contained approximately 300 gigabases of sequencing data and 85 million to 100 million unique TCR sequences. Of the approximately 400 genotyped donors, 81% were placed in the genetic ancestry cluster associated with self-reported Caucasian donors. The study aimed to test whether signatures of past pathogen exposure could be identified by cataloging public T cell receptors. The study profiled the T cell repertoires of 666 subjects by immunosequencing and related them to cytomegalovirus serostatus. In addition to the first cohort of 650 to 750 subjects, a separate validation cohort of around 110 different subjects was used. To predict cytomegalovirus infection status, the study combined high-throughput TCR immunosequencing, statistical association of individual TCRs with disease status, and machine learning. A later analysis re-analyzed previously published TCR beta repertoires from roughly 600 donors and added high-resolution HLA genotyping to study TCR occurrence patterns. The later analysis used no new phenotypic data to find candidate immune exposures, relying instead on TCR beta sequences and their occurrence across donors. In an earlier analysis of a few hundred of the donors, high-throughput TCR beta sequencing was used to judge whether each TCR beta V gene segment behaved as functional or pseudogenic. Alongside the repertoire data, information on donor age, sex, ethnicity and CMV serostatus was compiled. A later genetic analysis used genome-wide SNP genotypes for about 60% of the 666 donors, treating that subset as a discovery cohort. Every repertoire in the discovery cohort had been generated on one and the same sequencing platform. HLA typing included class I and class II loci at four-digit resolution. The number of donors typed differed by locus, with about 629-630 for A, B, C, DRB1 and DQB1, 522 for DQA1, over 600 for DPA1, and under 490 for DPB1. Several DR-DQ haplotypes were handled as single units for association and clustering, since linkage in the cohort was strong. Among roughly 400 genotyped donors of the cohort, an average of about 240,000 unique TCR beta nucleotide sequences were sequenced per donor, roughly 20% of them non-productive.

The cohort consisted of some 730 healthy bone marrow donors. All cohort members were sampled while nominally healthy, although unrecorded immune exposures were likely present. The donor was CMV seropositive and belonged to the group of 250 to 300 seropositive cohort members. A peripheral blood sample was provided by each donor, and peripheral blood mononuclear cells were used for TCR beta sequencing. Genomic DNA was extracted from the blood cell samples with the Qiagen DNeasy Blood Extraction Kit. General findings and caveats noted by the study authors: Because HLA typing was unavailable for some donors at each locus, only the typed subset was used in association tests. Cytomegalovirus status was reported to be diagnosed by the classifier with high specificity and sensitivity in both the original and validation cohorts. In a later analysis, the rate of TCR association differed among HLA loci, with DRB1 alleles having the most associated TCRs and HLA-C alleles having the fewest. The authors suggested that the approach could potentially be extended to other disease states and immunological phenotypes. In vitro tests confirmed that a few of the cytomegalovirus-associated TCR beta chains recognize cytomegalovirus antigens. According to a later analysis, parvovirus B19, influenza, CMV and Epstein-Barr virus appeared linked to several top co-occurrence clusters. V-gene and J-gene trimming of TCR beta chains was associated with a missense DCLRE1C variant in a later genetic analysis, and the association was replicated in an independent cohort. A group of highly shared sequence variants was considered likely to be a technical artifact of the sequencing pipeline. This cohort had only TCR beta chains sequenced, and the lack of alpha or paired-chain data limited which features could be detected. Some IMGT-functional V segments, including TRBV6-2 and TRBV6-3, could not be distinguished by the 87-base-pair reads and were therefore excluded. In an earlier analysis of 587 of the donors, most TCR beta V segments appeared in productive rearrangements about 90% or about 30% of the time, broadly matching IMGT annotations. The study listed 164 TCR beta chains as associated with cytomegalovirus. Linkage disequilibrium might explain the correlated functional status among segregating V segments, but an unknown experimental factor could not be ruled out. In a later genetic analysis, fewer N-insertions in productive TCRs were reported among donors in an Asian-associated ancestry cluster than the roughly 710-donor mean. Most TCR sequences were observed very rarely across donors, whereas some public TCRs were present in many individuals. A further reported finding was that TCR beta sequences accurately predicted the HLA-A and HLA-B alleles for most subjects in the first cohort. Immune exposure information for the cohort was limited to CMV serostatus. The earlier analysis of about 600 of the donors excluded about 16 rarely observed V segments, including chromosome 9 orphons, because counts were too low. Specific HLA alleles were associated with 18,000 or so TCR beta sequences at a false discovery rate of 0.05 in a later analysis. Compared with equally common non-associated chains, HLA-associated TCR beta chains in a later analysis were more clonally expanded and had lower generation probabilities. According to a later analysis, most CMV-associated TCR beta chains appeared to be HLA-restricted, and the HLA associations seemed to be driven largely by CMV exposure. Roughly uniform sequencing depth across donors was assumed in presence/absence analyses, although this assumption may not hold. When HLA alleles, especially DR and DQ, strongly co-occurred, attributing TCR associations to individual alleles was difficult.

The receptor library was made with the immunoSEQ multiplex PCR assay. A mixture of 60 forward primers for TCR Vbeta segments and 13 reverse primers for TCR Jbeta segments was used in the multiplex PCR. The CDR3 region of rearranged TCR beta genes was amplified from genomic DNA by a multiplex PCR assay. The amplified TCR beta libraries were sequenced on the Illumina HiSeq System as 87-base-pair reads. The published analysis was carried out like this. A later analysis counted about 80 million unique TCR beta chains across the 666 repertoires, and some 12 million of these chains were shared by at least two donors. To remove PCR and sequencing errors, raw reads were error-corrected and collapsed into unique sequences using a nearest-neighbor algorithm that merged closely related sequences. To assign V, D and J gene segments, CDR3 sequences were aligned to IMGT reference sequences. For a sequence to be retained, at least a six-nucleotide match to both a V gene segment and a J gene segment was required. A rearrangement was called productive if the CDR3 had no stop codons and remained in frame with V and J, and every other rearrangement was called non-productive. CDR3 was defined according to IMGT convention as the region running from the second conserved V-encoded cysteine to the conserved J-encoded phenylalanine. In an earlier analysis of roughly 610 of the donors, sequences lacking an unambiguous match to a single V gene segment were excluded. An earlier analysis of around 600 of the donors classified V segments as functional when productive rearrangements were above 56.7% and as segregating when the standard deviation between donors was above 5%. To diagnose cytomegalovirus status from the catalog of TCR beta chain sequences, a statistical classification framework was built. V and J gene assignment, in a later analysis, came from comparing TCR nucleotide sequences with IMGT/GENE-DB human TR gene sequences. In a later analysis, CDR3 sequences and most-parsimonious VDJ recombination scenarios were assigned using the TCRdist pipeline. In a later analysis, each TCR beta chain was defined by its CDR3 amino acid sequence together with its V-gene family, and reads without a unique V-gene family were excluded. To address suspected cross-contamination and a sequencing artifact, a later analysis removed 592 highly shared, low-generation-probability nucleotide sequences. In a later analysis, a clonal expansion index for each public chain was calculated from normalized within-repertoire ranks of inferred template counts. In a later analysis, generation probabilities were computed using a VDJ recombination model fitted to out-of-frame rearrangements, and the results were checked against IGoR. In a later analysis, TCR-TCR, TCR-HLA and TCR-CMV co-occurrence was scored with hypergeometric tests, and a repertoire-size bias correction was applied to TCR pairs. A later analysis estimated false discovery rates by permuting HLA or CMV assignments 20 times. A later analysis grouped co-occurring TCRs with DBSCAN, adding TCRdist sequence similarity when clustering within HLA-allele-positive subsets. Repertoires with fewer than 30,000 or more than 120,000 public chains, plus five repertoires with anomalous nucleotide sharing, were excluded from co-occurrence clustering. The immuneACCESS repertoire file appears here via TCRdb, limited to in-frame rearrangements. These files lack a portion of the clones; in checked studies, under half of the deficit traces to unresolved V genes, and the cause of the others is not known. For V, J and clone size, that table is used; D and trimming come from the DNA. The table for this sample lists about 180,000 clones; under 90% of them were counted only once. In total, the top ten clones hold almost 7% of the sample.

Specimen: PBMCs. The sequence joins TRBV5-1 to TRBJ2-1; TRBD2 is perhaps the D gene, given 7 matching bases. This TCR derives from a man in his thirties or forties in good health and CMV-seropositive. The DNA is TGCGCCAGCAGCGAAGGGGGGGCCTACAATGAGCAGTTCTTC. Translated, it gives CASSEGGAYNEQFF.